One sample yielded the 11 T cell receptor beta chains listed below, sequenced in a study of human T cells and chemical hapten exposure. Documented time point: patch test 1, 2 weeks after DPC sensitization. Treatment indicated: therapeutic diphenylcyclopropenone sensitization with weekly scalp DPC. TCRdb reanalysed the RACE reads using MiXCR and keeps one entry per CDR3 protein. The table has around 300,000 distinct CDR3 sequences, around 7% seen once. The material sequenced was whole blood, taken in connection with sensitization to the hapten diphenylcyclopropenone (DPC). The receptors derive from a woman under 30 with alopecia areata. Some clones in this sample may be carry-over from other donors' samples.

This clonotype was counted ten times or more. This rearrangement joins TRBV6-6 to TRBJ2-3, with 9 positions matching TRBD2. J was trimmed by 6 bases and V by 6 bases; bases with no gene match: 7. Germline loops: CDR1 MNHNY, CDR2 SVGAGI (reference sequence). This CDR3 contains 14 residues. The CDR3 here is CASSISGGRDTQYF. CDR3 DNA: TGTGCCAGCAGCATTAGCGGGGGCCGGGATACGCAGTATTTT.

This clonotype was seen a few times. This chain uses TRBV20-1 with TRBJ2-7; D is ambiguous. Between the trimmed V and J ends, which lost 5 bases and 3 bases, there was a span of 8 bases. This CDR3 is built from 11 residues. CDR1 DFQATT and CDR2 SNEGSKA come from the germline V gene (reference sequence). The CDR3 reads CSAPWNYEQYF. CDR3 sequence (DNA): TGCAGTGCTCCGTGGAACTACGAGCAGTACTTC.

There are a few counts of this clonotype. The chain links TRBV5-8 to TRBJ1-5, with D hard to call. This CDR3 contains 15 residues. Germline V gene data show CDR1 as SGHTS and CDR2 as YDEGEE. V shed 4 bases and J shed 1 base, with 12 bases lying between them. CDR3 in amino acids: CASSPSTFSNQPQHF. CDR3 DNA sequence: TGTGCCAGCAGCCCCTCTACTTTCAGCAATCAGCCCCAGCATTTT.

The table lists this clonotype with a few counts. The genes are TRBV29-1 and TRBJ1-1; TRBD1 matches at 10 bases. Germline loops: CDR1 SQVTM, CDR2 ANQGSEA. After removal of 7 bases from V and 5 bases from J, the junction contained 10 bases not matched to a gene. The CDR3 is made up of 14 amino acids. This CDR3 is CSAYGQGVGTEAFF. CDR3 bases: TGCAGCGCTTATGGACAGGGGGTAGGGACTGAAGCTTTCTTT.

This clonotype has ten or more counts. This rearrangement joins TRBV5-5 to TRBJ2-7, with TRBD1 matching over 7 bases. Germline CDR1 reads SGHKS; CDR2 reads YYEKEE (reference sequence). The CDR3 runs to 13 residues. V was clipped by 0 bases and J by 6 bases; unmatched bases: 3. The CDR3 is CASSLGQGPEQYF. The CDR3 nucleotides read TGTGCCAGCAGCTTGGGACAGGGACCCGAGCAGTACTTC.

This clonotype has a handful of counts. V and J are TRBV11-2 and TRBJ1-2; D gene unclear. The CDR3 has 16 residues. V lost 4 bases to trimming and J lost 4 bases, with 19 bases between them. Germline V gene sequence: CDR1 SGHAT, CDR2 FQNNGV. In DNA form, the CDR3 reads TGTGCCAGCAGCTCATATGACGGCTCTTTCAGCTATGGCTACACCTTC. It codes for CASSSYDGSFSYGYTF. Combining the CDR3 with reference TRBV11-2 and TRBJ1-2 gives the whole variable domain EAGVAQSPRYKIIEKRQSVAFWCNPISGHATLYWYQQILGQGPKLLIQFQNNGVVDDSQLPKDRFSAERLKGVDSTLKIQPAKLEDSAVYLCASSSYDGSFSYGYTFGSGTRLTVV.

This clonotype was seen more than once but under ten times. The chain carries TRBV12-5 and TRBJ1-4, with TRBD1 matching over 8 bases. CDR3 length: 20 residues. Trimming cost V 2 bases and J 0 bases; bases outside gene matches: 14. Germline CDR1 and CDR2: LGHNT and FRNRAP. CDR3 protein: CASGLISRQGTRPTNEKLFF. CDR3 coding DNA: TGTGCTAGTGGTTTGATATCCAGACAGGGGACCCGCCCAACTAATGAAAAACTGTTTTTT.

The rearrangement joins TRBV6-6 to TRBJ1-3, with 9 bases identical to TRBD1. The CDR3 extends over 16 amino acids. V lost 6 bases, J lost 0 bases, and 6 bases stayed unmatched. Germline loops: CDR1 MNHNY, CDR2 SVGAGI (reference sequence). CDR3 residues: CASSSGQGISGNTIYF. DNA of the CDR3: TGTGCCAGCAGCTCGGGACAGGGCATCTCTGGAAACACCATATATTTT.

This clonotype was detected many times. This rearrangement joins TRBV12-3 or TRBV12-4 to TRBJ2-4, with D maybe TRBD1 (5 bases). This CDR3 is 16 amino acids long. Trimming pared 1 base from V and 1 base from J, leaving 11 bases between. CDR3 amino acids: CASSLEPGSAKNIQYF. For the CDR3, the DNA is TGTGCCAGCAGTTTAGAGCCAGGGTCGGCCAAAAACATTCAGTACTTC.

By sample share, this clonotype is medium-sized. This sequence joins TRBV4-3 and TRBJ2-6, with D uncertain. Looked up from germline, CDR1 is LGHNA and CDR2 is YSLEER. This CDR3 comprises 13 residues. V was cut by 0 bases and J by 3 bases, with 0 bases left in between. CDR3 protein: CASSQDGANVLTF. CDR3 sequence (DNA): TGCGCCAGCAGCCAAGATGGGGCCAACGTCCTGACTTTC.

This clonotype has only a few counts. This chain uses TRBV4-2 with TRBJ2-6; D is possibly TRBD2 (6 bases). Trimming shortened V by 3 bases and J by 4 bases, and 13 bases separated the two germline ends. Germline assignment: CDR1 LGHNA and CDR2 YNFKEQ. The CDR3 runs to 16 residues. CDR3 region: CASSQPGRSGANVLTF. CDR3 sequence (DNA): TGTGCCAGCAGCCAGCCAGGGAGGTCCGGGGCCAACGTCCTGACTTTC.